This TCR beta chain was profiled in a study of early T cells in non-severe SARS-CoV-2 infection. Overall study results and limits: VDJdb-based matching was biased toward anti-spike CD8 responses and missed private and CD4 specificities.

The protocol attached unique molecular identifiers to individual cDNA molecules. TCRdb reprocessed the 5' RACE reads with MiXCR, giving one entry per CDR3 protein. Of around 64,000 distinct CDR3 sequences in the sample, roughly 13% are singletons; the top ten hold 1.2% to 1.5%. Germline V lookup: CDR1 MNHEY, CDR2 SMNVEV (reference sequence). The germline V and J ends were trimmed by 0 bases and 6 bases, with 7 bases remaining between them. There are 13 residues in the CDR3. Ten or more counts support this clonotype. Its cognate antigen is unknown. The gene calls are TRBV27 and TRBJ2-3, with D possibly being TRBD1 or TRBD2 (5 bases each). This TCR was sampled from an adult who was a healthcare worker with PCR-confirmed SARS-CoV-2 infection or an uninfected control (not recorded which). The starting material was whole blood, obtained at baseline. CDR3 protein: CASSLSRGDTQYF. The CDR3 DNA reads TGTGCCAGCAGTTTATCGAGGGGTGATACGCAGTATTTT.